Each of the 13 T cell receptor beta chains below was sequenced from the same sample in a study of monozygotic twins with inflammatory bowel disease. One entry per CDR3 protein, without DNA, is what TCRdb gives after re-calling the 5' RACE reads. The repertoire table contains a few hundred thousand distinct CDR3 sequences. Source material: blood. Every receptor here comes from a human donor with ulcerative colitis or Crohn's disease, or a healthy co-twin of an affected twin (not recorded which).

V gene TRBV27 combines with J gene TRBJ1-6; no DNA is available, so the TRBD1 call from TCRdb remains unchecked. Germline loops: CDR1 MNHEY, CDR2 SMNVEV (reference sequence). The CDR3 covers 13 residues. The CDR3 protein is CASSWGRDSPLHF.

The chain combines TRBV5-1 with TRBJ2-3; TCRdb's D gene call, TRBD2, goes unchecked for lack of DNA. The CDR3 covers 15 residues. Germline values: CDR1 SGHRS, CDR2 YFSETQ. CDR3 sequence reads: CASRMGLAASDTQYF. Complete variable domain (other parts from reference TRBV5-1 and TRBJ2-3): KAGVTQTPRYLIKTRGQQVTLSCSPISGHRSVSWYQQTPGQGLQFLFEYFSETQRNKGNFPGRFSGRQFSNSRSEMNVSTLELGDSALYLCASRMGLAASDTQYFGPGTRLTVL.

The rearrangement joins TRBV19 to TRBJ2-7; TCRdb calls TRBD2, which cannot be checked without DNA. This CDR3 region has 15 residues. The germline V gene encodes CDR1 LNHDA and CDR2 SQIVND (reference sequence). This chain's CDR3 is CASSTPAGGYYEQYF.

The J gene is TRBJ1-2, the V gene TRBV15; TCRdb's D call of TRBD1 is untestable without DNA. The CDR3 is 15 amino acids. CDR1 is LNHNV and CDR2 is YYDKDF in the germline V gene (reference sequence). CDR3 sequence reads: CATSSRTGRSYGYTF.

CDR3 sequence: CASSVEETGELFF. The genes are TRBV5-1 and TRBJ2-2; with no DNA, the TCRdb D assignment of TRBD2 cannot be verified. The CDR3 consists of 13 residues. Per the germline V gene, CDR1 is SGHRS and CDR2 is YFSETQ. The whole variable domain, filled in from reference TRBV5-1 and TRBJ2-2, reads KAGVTQTPRYLIKTRGQQVTLSCSPISGHRSVSWYQQTPGQGLQFLFEYFSETQRNKGNFPGRFSGRQFSNSRSEMNVSTLELGDSALYLCASSVEETGELFFGEGSRLTVL.

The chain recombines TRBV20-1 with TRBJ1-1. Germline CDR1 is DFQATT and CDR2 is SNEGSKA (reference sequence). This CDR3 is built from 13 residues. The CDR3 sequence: CSATGVRDTEAFF.

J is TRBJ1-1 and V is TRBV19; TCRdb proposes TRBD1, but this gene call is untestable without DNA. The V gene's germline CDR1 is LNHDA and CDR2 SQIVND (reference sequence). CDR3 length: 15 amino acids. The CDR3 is CASTQPNRGHTEAFF.

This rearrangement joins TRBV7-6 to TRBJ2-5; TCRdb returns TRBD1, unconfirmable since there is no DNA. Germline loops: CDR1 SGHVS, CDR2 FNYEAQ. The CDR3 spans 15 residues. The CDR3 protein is CASSSTGTGGETQYF.

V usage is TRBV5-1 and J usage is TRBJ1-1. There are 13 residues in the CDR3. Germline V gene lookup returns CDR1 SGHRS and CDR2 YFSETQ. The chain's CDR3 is CASSLGRDSEAFF.

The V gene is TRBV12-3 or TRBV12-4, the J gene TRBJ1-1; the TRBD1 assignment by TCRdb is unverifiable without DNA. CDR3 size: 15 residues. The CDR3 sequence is CASSPTTGGPSEAFF.

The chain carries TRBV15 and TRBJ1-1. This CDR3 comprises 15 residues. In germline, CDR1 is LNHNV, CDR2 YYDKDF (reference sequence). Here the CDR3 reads CATSRDNSRNTEAFF.

This CDR3 is CASSPRGGNTIYF. The V gene is TRBV6-5, the J gene TRBJ1-3. This CDR3 region has 13 residues. CDR1 is MNHEY and CDR2 is SVGAGI in the germline V gene.

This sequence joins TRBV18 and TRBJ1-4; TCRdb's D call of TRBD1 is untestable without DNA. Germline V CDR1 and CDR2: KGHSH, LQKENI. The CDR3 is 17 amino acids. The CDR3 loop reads CASSPIKGGSANEKLFF.